These T cell receptor beta chains were read from a single sample in a study of T-cell memory formation after mild COVID-19. One entry per CDR3 protein results from TCRdb running MiXCR on the 5' RACE reads. Of 550,000 to 650,000 distinct CDR3 sequences detected, roughly 17% appear once; the ten largest clones hold 8.1%. Material: PBMCs or a T cell subset sorted from them (not recorded which). These receptors all come from an adult woman who had mild COVID-19 (a few samples of this study predate the infection). Cell type and time point are not known. Each CDR3 is given with its conserved first and last residue. The D gene is left open where the match is weak.

TRBD1 TRBJ2-7 TRBV11-2 CASRSPGQGDYEQYF
. TRBJ2-1 TRBV7-9 CASSLGFTQGVGNEQFF
. TRBJ1-1 TRBV5-1 CASKLAGNTEAFF
. TRBJ2-1 TRBV4-2 CASSQEGSSSYNEQFF
. TRBJ2-1 TRBV20-1 CSARGGAFNEQFF
. TRBJ2-7 TRBV4-2 CASSQEATAYEQYF
TRBD1 TRBJ1-2 TRBV6-5 CASSWGQGASGYGYTF
TRBD2 TRBJ2-1 TRBV10-3 CAISDLAGGPANEQFF
. TRBJ1-1 TRBV7-9 CASSFQEDTEAFF
. TRBJ2-1 TRBV3-1 CASSQDMGGGVNEQFF
TRBD1 TRBJ2-7 TRBV20-1 CSAREGTESYEQYF
. TRBJ2-1 TRBV12-3/TRBV12-4 CASSDSTRVLGEQFF
TRBD1 TRBJ1-2 TRBV20-1 CSAPYRGYGYTF
. TRBJ2-7 TRBV11-2 CASSLAYVPATGYEQYF
. TRBJ2-1 TRBV9 CASSPNPTYNEQFF
. TRBJ2-3 TRBV5-1 CASSLVLKTDTQYF
TRBD1 TRBJ2-1 TRBV7-8 CASSPKTGSYNEQFF
. TRBJ2-1 TRBV6-5 CASSPWRGNNEQFF
. TRBJ2-3 TRBV18 CASSRQDPKDTQYF
. TRBJ1-2 TRBV18 CASSLNPANYGYTF
. TRBJ2-3 TRBV4-3 CASSQTVERWELSTDTQYF
. TRBJ2-5 TRBV2 CASSEWQGGETQYF
. TRBJ1-1 TRBV12-5 CASGLVVSPGATSMNTEAFF
. TRBJ1-1 TRBV28 CASRPGAGGIRVGTEAFF
TRBD2 TRBJ2-3 TRBV7-6 CASSLTPCCGRGYTQYF
TRBD2 TRBJ2-2 TRBV20-1 CSARDGASGWETGELFF
. TRBJ1-1 TRBV6-2/TRBV6-3 CASSWGQVNTEAFF
TRBD2 TRBJ2-1 TRBV20-1 CSARDSGSSYNEQFF
. TRBJ1-3 TRBV15 CATSRGRASGNTIYF
TRBD2 TRBJ2-5 TRBV30 CAWSVFSGSGETQYF
. TRBJ1-2 TRBV7-9 CASSLHTPGDGYTF
. TRBJ1-1 TRBV4-3 CASSQDTQFATEAFF
. TRBJ2-3 TRBV5-1 CASSLVVAKGADTQYF
. TRBJ2-2 TRBV5-1 CASSLFGAENTGELFF
. TRBJ2-1 TRBV20-1 CSARDGAHNEQFF
. TRBJ2-7 TRBV6-1 CASSDRENYEQYF
TRBD1 TRBJ1-1 TRBV27 CASSLRAGGWTEAFF
TRBD1 TRBJ1-2 TRBV12-3/TRBV12-4 CASTFGPPGQGPSYGYTF
. TRBJ1-1 TRBV24-1 CATSEPLTGEAFF
. TRBJ2-5 TRBV3-1 CASSQDLVFPRETQYF
TRBD2 TRBJ2-5 TRBV20-1 CSALSLAGGQETQYF
. TRBJ1-1 TRBV6-5 CASCHREGNTEAFF
. TRBJ2-7 TRBV7-9 CASSTTGSSYEQYF
. TRBJ1-1 TRBV29-1 CSVDLPRGSGEAFF
. TRBJ1-6 TRBV7-9 CASSLVQANSPLHF
. TRBJ1-1 TRBV12-3/TRBV12-4 CASSPRTEVTEAFF
. TRBJ1-6 TRBV4-1 CASSQQEYNSPLHF
TRBD1 TRBJ1-2 TRBV7-3 CASSLTGTGDYGYTF
. TRBJ2-7 TRBV28 CASSLQEGWGYEQYF
. TRBJ2-4 TRBV20-1 CSARVSRDLAKNIQYF
. TRBJ2-7 TRBV20-1 CSARESGMYEQYF
TRBD1 TRBJ1-1 TRBV12-3/TRBV12-4 CASSFSGSGGTEAFF
. TRBJ2-7 TRBV20-1 CSARVLEHYEQYF
. TRBJ2-1 TRBV5-4 CASSLSQGSRNEQFF
. TRBJ2-5 TRBV25-1 CASSEEGWRRGIEETQYF
. TRBJ1-6 TRBV12-3/TRBV12-4 CASSSTGRVNSPLHF
TRBD2 TRBJ2-3 TRBV4-2 CASSQDIGLAGGSIDTQYF
TRBD2 TRBJ2-1 TRBV27 CASSPGTRSYNEQFF
. TRBJ1-1 TRBV20-1 CSARAWAGRTDTEAFF